This T cell receptor beta chain is drawn from a study of blood T cells in healthy people across ages. A note on this clonotype: Antigen: not known.

The CDR3 has 15 residues. CDR1 is MGHRA, CDR2 YSYEKL, per germline. The V gene lost 0 bases and the J gene lost 6 bases, with 14 bases spanning the gap. Next came a second PCR, run for about 7 to 12 cycles, which used a sample-barcoded 5' primer along with a J-beta primer mix. One entry per CDR3 protein, called by TCRdb with MiXCR from the 5' RACE reads. The data contain 1.5 million to 2 million distinct CDR3 sequences, around 36% of them singletons. Study-level points and caveats: What prevented conclusive comparison of naive and antigen-experienced cells was that PBMCs were unsorted.

Sequencing used blood. The sequence came from a woman younger than 45 in good health. This chain uses TRBV4-1 with TRBJ1-1; D possibly corresponds to TRBD1 (6 bases). In DNA, the CDR3 is TGCGCCAGCAGCCAAGATCGTGGGGGGCTCCCTGAAGCTTTCTTT. Translated: CASSQDRGGLPEAFF.